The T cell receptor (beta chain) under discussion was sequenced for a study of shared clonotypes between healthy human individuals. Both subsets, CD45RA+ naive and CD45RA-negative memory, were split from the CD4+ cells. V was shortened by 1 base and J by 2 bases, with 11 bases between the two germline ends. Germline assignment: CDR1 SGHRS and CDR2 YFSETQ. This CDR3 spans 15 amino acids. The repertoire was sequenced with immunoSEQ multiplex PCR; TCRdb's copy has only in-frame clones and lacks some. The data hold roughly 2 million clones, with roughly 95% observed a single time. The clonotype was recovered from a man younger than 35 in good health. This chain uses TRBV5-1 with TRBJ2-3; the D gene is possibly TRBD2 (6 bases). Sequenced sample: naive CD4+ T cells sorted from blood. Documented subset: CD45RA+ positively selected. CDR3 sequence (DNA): TGCGCCAGCAGCTTGTTAGGGGAGGTCACAGATACGCAGTATTTT. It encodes CASSLLGEVTDTQYF.